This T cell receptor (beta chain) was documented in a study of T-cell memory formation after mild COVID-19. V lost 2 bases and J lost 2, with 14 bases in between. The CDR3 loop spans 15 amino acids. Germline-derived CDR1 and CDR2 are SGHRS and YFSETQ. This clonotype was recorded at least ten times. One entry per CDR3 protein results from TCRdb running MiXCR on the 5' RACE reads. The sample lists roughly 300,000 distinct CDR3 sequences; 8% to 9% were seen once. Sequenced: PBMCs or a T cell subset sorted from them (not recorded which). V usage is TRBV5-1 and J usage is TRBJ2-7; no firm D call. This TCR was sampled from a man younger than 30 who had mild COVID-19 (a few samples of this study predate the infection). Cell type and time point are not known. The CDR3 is CASSFGYPEAYEQYF. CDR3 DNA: TGCGCCAGCAGCTTTGGGTATCCTGAAGCCTACGAGCAGTACTTC.